This entry concerns a single T cell receptor (beta chain). This CDR3 is 11 amino acids long. V was cut by 2 bases and J by 1 base, with 2 bases left in between. Germline V gene lookup returns CDR1 DFQATT and CDR2 SNEGSKA (reference sequence). Authors' processing steps: Researchers report that nucleated cell counts were estimated from reference gene primer amplification. The protocol was immunoSEQ multiplex PCR, while the TCRdb copy is restricted to in-frame clones and leaves out a portion. The DNA gave D and trimming, while V, J and clone size come from that table. This table holds some 190,000 clones, nearly 90% found once. These data belong to a study of blood T cell repertoires in COVID-19. The wider study: There were acute and convalescent COVID-19 samples, and they came from the United States, Italy and Spain.

The V call is TRBV20-1, the J call TRBJ1-2, with D unclear. Source material: peripheral blood. The clonotype was recovered from a woman between 40 and 50 years old who had recovered from COVID-19. The CDR3 protein is CSARHNYGYTF. The CDR3 DNA is TGCAGTGCTAGACATAACTATGGCTACACCTTC.